These 22 T cell receptor beta chains were all obtained from the same sample, sequenced in a study of blood T cell repertoires in COVID-19. Sequenced by immunoSEQ multiplex PCR; TCRdb stores in-frame clones only, minus some. The profile covers some 250,000 clones, with approximately 86% appearing a single time and more than 6% taken by the ten largest. The specimen sequenced was peripheral blood. These receptors all stem from a man aged 55 to 70 who had recovered from COVID-19.

This sequence joins TRBV19 and TRBJ1-1; TRBD1 matches at 8 bases. J lost 1 base, V lost 2 bases, and 9 bases had no gene match. This CDR3 region has 17 residues. CDR1 and CDR2 (germline): LNHDA, SQIVND (reference sequence). The CDR3 spells CASSILVRGQANTEAFF. The CDR3 coding sequence is TGTGCCAGTAGTATATTGGTCAGGGGGCAAGCGAACACTGAAGCTTTCTTT.

This chain connects TRBV7-2 to TRBJ2-7; tentatively, D is TRBD2 (5 bases). The V gene's germline CDR1 is SGHTA and CDR2 FQGNSA. Trimming removed 0 bases at V and 2 bases at J, with 11 bases between. The length of the CDR3 is 15 residues. CDR3 amino acids: CASSLATSIPYEQYV. For the CDR3, the DNA is TGTGCCAGCAGCTTAGCTACTAGTATCCCCTACGAGCAGTACGTC.

The CDR3 DNA sequence: TGTGCCACCAGTGATTCTCAGGGGGGCCTAGCCAAAAACATTCAGTACTTC. Its protein product is CATSDSQGGLAKNIQYF. The genes are TRBV24-1 and TRBJ2-4, with a weak D call TRBD1 (7 bases). This CDR3 is built from 17 residues. CDR1 is KGHDR and CDR2 is SFDVKD in the germline V gene. The ends were cut back, 2 bases at V and 0 bases at J, with 13 bases in the middle.

The chain couples TRBV5-1 to TRBJ2-2; the D gene is possibly TRBD1 (5 bases). Trimming cost V 1 base and J 4 bases, with 14 bases left between them. CDR3 length equals 16 residues. CDR1 and CDR2 from the germline V gene are SGHRS and YFSETQ. The CDR3 DNA follows: TGCGCCAGCAGCTTGTATAGGGGCTCGGGCACCGGGGAGCTGTTTTTT. Translation: CASSLYRGSGTGELFF.

The chain carries TRBV3-1 (or the pseudogene TRBV3-2) and TRBJ1-1; D not certain. CDR3 length: 12 residues. Germline assignment: CDR1 LGHDT and CDR2 YNNKEL (reference sequence). V lost 3 bases and J 2 bases, leaving 4 bases between the germline ends. CDR3 bases: TGTGCCAGCAGCCAGGCCAACACTGAAGCTTTCTTT. As protein: CASSQANTEAFF.

The CDR3 DNA is TGTGCCAGCAGACAAGGGACTAGCGCAGATACGCAGTATTTT. Its translation is CASRQGTSADTQYF. The chain joins TRBV7-2 to TRBJ2-3; 10 bases fit TRBD2. The CDR3 sequence is 14 residues long. V shed 6 bases and J 4 bases; nucleotides not matched to a gene: 4. Germline V gene sequence: CDR1 SGHTA, CDR2 FQGNSA.

The CDR3 nucleotides read TGTGCCAGCAGTTACTCTGGGGACAGGGCTTACGAGCAGTACTTC. Amino acid sequence: CASSYSGDRAYEQYF. The V and J genes are TRBV6-5 and TRBJ2-7; TRBD1 agrees at 9 bases. Germline CDR1 MNHEY, CDR2 SVGAGI. The CDR3 extends over 15 amino acids. V gave up 0 bases and J gave up 4 bases; unmatched junction bases: 4.

J is TRBJ1-1 and V is TRBV18; D unclear. The V end was cut by 1 base, the J end by 0 bases, with 9 bases between. This CDR3 region has 15 residues. The germline V gene has CDR1 KGHSH and CDR2 LQKENI. The CDR3 here is CASSPLNPLNTEAFF. In DNA form, the CDR3 reads TGTGCCAGCTCACCACTTAATCCCCTGAACACTGAAGCTTTCTTT.

The chain combines TRBV19 with TRBJ2-1; the D gene is possibly TRBD1 (5 bases). Germline V gene sequence: CDR1 LNHDA, CDR2 SQIVND (reference sequence). Trimming stripped 5 bases from V and 0 bases from J, with 11 bases between. The CDR3 runs to 15 residues. DNA for the CDR3: TGTGCCAGTAGTGTGACAGCATTCTCCTACAATGAGCAGTTCTTC. This gives the protein CASSVTAFSYNEQFF.

Details on this clone: The sample has other DNA sequences that encode this CDR3 too. The chain uses TRBV19 and TRBJ1-2, with TRBD1 as a possible D gene (6 bases). V was clipped by 4 bases and J by 4 bases, with 10 bases between them. Germline CDR1 is LNHDA and CDR2 is SQIVND (reference sequence). The CDR3 length is 13 residues. The CDR3 is CASSKGQLYGYTF. DNA for the CDR3: TGTGCCAGTAGTAAAGGACAGCTCTATGGCTACACCTTC.

V and J are TRBV5-3 and TRBJ2-2; D might be TRBD1 (6 bases). TRBV5-3 is identified as an open reading frame with a role that is uncertain. Trimming took off 1 base at V and 0 bases at J, with 10 bases between the two ends. There are 16 residues in the CDR3. In DNA, the CDR3 is TGTGCCAGAAGCTTGCAGGGGCCGACGAACACCGGGGAGCTGTTTTTT. Protein product: CARSLQGPTNTGELFF.

V usage is TRBV18 and J usage is TRBJ2-3, with 7 bases identical to TRBD1. The V and J ends lost 3 bases and 6 bases, in that order; junction bases with no gene match: 0. The CDR3 covers 12 residues. Germline values: CDR1 KGHSH, CDR2 LQKENI. The CDR3 protein is CASSPTGDTQYF. For the CDR3, the DNA is TGTGCCAGCTCACCGACAGGGGATACGCAGTATTTT.

The chain combines TRBV12-1 with TRBJ2-6; the table names TRBD1, a call not compared with the DNA. TRBV12-1 constitutes a pseudogene. The CDR3 contains 15 residues. CDR3 region: CASSLYRAGANVLTF. Here the CDR3 DNA reads TGTGCCAGCAGCCTATACAGGGCTGGGGCCAACGTCCTGACTTTC.

The chain employs TRBV6-5 and TRBJ1-2; TRBD1 agrees at 7 bases. There are 15 residues in the CDR3. Trimming took 6 bases from V and 8 from J; bases not matched to a gene: 15. CDR1 and CDR2 from the germline V gene are MNHEY and SVGAGI. This chain's CDR3 is CASSLSRQGLWGYTF. CDR3 sequence (DNA): TGTGCCAGCAGCCTCAGCCGACAGGGCCTCTGGGGCTACACCTTC.

The V and J genes are TRBV4-2 and TRBJ1-4, with no clear D. CDR1 LGHNA and CDR2 YNFKEQ come from the germline V gene. The CDR3 totals 16 residues. Trimming left V 0 bases short and J 5 bases short, with 13 bases between. CDR3 residues: CASSQDEARANEKLFF. CDR3 sequence (DNA): TGTGCCAGCAGCCAAGATGAGGCCAGAGCGAATGAAAAACTGTTTTTT.

The chain is built from TRBV18 and TRBJ2-5, with 11 bases aligning to TRBD2. Germline V gives CDR1 KGHSH, CDR2 LQKENI. V lost 0 bases and J lost 0; bases outside the gene matches: 0. The CDR3 contains 16 residues. The CDR3 region is CASSPPLAGDQETQYF. CDR3 DNA: TGTGCCAGCTCACCACCACTAGCGGGGGACCAAGAGACCCAGTACTTC. Supplemented by reference TRBV18 and TRBJ2-5, the full variable domain reads NAGVMQNPRHLVRRRGQEARLRCSPMKGHSHVYWYRQLPEEGLKFMVYLQKENIIDESGMPKERFSAEFPKEGPSILRIQQVVRGDSAAYFCASSPPLAGDQETQYFGPGTRLLVL.

The rearrangement uses TRBV13 and TRBJ1-2; 7 bases fit TRBD1. Germline values: CDR1 PRHDT, CDR2 FYEKMQ (reference sequence). CDR3 length: 15 residues. V was pared by 6 bases and J by 7 bases, with 14 bases of the junction left unmatched. As DNA, the CDR3 is TGTGCCAGCAGTCGTACCCTGGACAGGCATAGTGGCTACACCTTC. This codes for CASSRTLDRHSGYTF.

The V and J genes are TRBV7-6 and TRBJ1-6, with D possibly being TRBD1 (6 bases). The germline V gene encodes CDR1 SGHVS and CDR2 FNYEAQ. V lost 4 bases, J lost 7 bases, and 11 bases lay in between. The CDR3 is 14 residues long. The CDR3 region has the DNA TGTGCCAGCAGCTCCGGGACACGCAATTCACCCCTCCACTTT. Translated: CASSSGTRNSPLHF.

This chain uses TRBV30 with TRBJ1-1; D unclear. The CDR3 spans 12 residues. V was pared by 4 bases and J by 11 bases, with 17 bases between. Germline V gives CDR1 GTSNPN, CDR2 SVGIG (reference sequence). The CDR3 DNA sequence: TGTGCCTGGACCAGCGAGGGCGGGTCGGCTTTCTTT. It specifies CAWTSEGGSAFF.

The genes are TRBV19 and TRBJ1-5, with D perhaps TRBD1 (6 bases). With 3 bases removed from V and 2 bases from J, the gap between germline ends came to 11 bases. The CDR3 totals 15 residues. CDR1 and CDR2 (germline): LNHDA, SQIVND (reference sequence). CDR3 in amino acids: CASSIEGVGNQPQHF. CDR3 coding DNA: TGTGCCAGTAGTATCGAGGGGGTGGGCAATCAGCCCCAGCATTTT. The full variable domain, completed using reference TRBV19 and TRBJ1-5, is DGGITQSPKYLFRKEGQNVTLSCEQNLNHDAMYWYRQDPGQGLRLIYYSQIVNDFQKGDIAEGYSVSREKKESFPLTVTSAQKNPTAFYLCASSIEGVGNQPQHFGDGTRLSIL.

Worth noting for this clone: No conserved phenylalanine or tryptophan is present at the end of the CDR3, so a read error is the likely explanation. The DNA is omitted, as the CDR3 cannot be located on it reliably, and the CDR3 follows TCRdb's listing. This chain uses TRBV20-1 with TRBJ1-3; TRBD1 reflects the table's D call only, with no check against the DNA. From its first to its last residue, the CDR3 has 15 amino acids. Looked up from germline, CDR1 is DFQATT and CDR2 is SNEGSKA (reference sequence). The CDR3 protein is CSASSDRTARTAPTL.

V and J are TRBV6-6 and TRBJ1-2; TRBD1 is a possible D gene (5 bases). The germline V gene encodes CDR1 MNHNY and CDR2 SVGAGI (reference sequence). The CDR3 totals 13 residues. V was clipped by 7 bases and J by 8 bases, with 17 bases between them. DNA for the CDR3: TGTGCCAGCACCCCAGGGAGGATCGGAGGCTACACCTTC. Its translation is CASTPGRIGGYTF.